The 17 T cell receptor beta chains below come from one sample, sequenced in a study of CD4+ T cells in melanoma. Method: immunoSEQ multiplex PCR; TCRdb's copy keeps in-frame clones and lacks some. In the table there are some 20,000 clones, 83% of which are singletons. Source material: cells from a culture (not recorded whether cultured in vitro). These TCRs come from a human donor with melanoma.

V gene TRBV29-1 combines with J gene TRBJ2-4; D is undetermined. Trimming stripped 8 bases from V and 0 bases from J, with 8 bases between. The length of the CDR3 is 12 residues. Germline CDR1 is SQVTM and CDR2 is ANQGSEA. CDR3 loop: CSIQLAKNIQYF. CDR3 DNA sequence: TGCAGCATTCAACTAGCCAAAAACATTCAGTACTTC.

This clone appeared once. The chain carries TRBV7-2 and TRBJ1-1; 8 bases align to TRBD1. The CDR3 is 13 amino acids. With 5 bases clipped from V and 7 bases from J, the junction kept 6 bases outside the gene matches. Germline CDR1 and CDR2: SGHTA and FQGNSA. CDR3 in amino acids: CASSNDRGGEAFF. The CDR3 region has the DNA TGTGCCAGCAGCAACGACAGGGGTGGTGAAGCTTTCTTT.

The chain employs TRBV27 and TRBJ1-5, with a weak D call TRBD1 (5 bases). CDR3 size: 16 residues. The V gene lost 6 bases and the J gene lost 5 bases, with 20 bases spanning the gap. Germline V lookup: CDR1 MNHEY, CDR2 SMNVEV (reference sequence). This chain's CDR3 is CASSKRLAGADQPQHF. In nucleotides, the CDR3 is TGTGCCAGCAGCAAAAGGCTTGCCGGGGCCGATCAGCCCCAGCATTTT.

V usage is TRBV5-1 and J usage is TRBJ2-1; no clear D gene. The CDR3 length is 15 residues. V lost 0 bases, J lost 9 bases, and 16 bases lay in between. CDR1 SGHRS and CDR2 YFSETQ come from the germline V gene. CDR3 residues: CASSLGGRFEIEQFF. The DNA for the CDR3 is TGCGCCAGCAGCTTGGGCGGACGGTTCGAAATTGAGCAGTTCTTC.

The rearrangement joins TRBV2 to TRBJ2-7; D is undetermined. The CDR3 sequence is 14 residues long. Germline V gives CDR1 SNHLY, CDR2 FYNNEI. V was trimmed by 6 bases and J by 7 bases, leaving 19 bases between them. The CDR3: CASSFKVPSSEQYF. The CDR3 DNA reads TGTGCCAGCAGCTTCAAAGTTCCTTCAAGTGAGCAGTACTTC.

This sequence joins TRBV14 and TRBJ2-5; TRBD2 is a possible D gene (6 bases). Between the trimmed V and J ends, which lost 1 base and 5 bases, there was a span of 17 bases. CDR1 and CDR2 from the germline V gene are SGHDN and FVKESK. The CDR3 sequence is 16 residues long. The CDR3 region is CASSQGIQGLVETQYF. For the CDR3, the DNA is TGTGCCAGCAGCCAAGGGATCCAGGGACTGGTTGAGACCCAGTACTTC.

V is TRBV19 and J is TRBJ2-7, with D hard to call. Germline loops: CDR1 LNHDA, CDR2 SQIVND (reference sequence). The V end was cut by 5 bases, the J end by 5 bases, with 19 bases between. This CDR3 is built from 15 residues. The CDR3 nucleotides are TGTGCCAGTAGTCATAAACATTCGGACGTGAACGAGCAGTACTTC. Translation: CASSHKHSDVNEQYF. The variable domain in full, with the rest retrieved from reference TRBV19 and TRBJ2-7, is DGGITQSPKYLFRKEGQNVTLSCEQNLNHDAMYWYRQDPGQGLRLIYYSQIVNDFQKGDIAEGYSVSREKKESFPLTVTSAQKNPTAFYLCASSHKHSDVNEQYFGPGTRLTVT.

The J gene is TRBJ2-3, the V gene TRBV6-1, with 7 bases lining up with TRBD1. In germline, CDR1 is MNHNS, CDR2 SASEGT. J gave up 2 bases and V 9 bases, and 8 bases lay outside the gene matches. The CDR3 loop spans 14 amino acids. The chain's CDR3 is CASRDRAFTDTQYF. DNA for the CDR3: TGTGCCAGTCGTGACAGGGCTTTCACAGATACGCAGTATTTT.

The CDR3 loop is CASSRSHWTEIGNTIYF. CDR3 nucleotides: TGTGCCAGTAGTAGGTCCCATTGGACAGAGATTGGAAACACCATATATTTT. This rearrangement joins TRBV19 to TRBJ1-3; TRBD1 is a possible D gene (6 bases). CDR3 length equals 17 residues. V lost 4 bases to trimming and J lost 3 bases, with 19 bases between them. Germline-derived CDR1 and CDR2 are LNHDA and SQIVND (reference sequence). The entire variable domain, with the rest obtained from reference TRBV19 and TRBJ1-3, is as follows: DGGITQSPKYLFRKEGQNVTLSCEQNLNHDAMYWYRQDPGQGLRLIYYSQIVNDFQKGDIAEGYSVSREKKESFPLTVTSAQKNPTAFYLCASSRSHWTEIGNTIYFGEGSWLTVV.

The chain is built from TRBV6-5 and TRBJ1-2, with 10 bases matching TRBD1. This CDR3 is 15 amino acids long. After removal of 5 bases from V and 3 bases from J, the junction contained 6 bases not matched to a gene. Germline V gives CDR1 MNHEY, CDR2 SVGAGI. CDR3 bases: TGTGCCAGCAGTGGGACAGGGGATCCGGACTATGGCTACACCTTC. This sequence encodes CASSGTGDPDYGYTF.

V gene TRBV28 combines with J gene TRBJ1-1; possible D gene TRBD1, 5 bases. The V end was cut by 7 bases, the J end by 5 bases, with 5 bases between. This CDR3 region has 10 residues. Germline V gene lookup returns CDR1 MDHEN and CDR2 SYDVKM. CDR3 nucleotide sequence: TGTGCCAGCAAGGGGACTGAAGCTTTCTTT. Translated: CASKGTEAFF.

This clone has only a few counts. The CDR3 loop reads CASSLSGIDGELFF. Written as DNA, the CDR3 is TGTGCCAGCAGCTTAAGCGGGATCGACGGGGAGCTGTTTTTT. The V and J genes are TRBV7-3 and TRBJ2-2; possibly TRBD2 for D (6 bases). V dropped 1 base and J dropped 7 bases, with 10 bases sitting between them. This CDR3 region has 14 residues. Germline values: CDR1 SGHTA, CDR2 FQGTGA.

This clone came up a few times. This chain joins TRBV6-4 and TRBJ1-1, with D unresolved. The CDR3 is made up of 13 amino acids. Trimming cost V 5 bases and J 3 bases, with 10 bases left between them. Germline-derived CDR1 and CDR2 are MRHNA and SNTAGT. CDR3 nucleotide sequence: TGTGCCAGCAGTATTTCCCGGGACACTGAAGCTTTCTTT. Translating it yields CASSISRDTEAFF.

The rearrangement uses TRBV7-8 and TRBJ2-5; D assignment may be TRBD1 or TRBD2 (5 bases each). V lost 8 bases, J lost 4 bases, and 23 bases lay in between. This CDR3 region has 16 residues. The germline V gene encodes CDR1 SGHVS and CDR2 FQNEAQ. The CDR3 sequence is CASREDRLLRGETQYF. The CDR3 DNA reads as TGTGCCAGCCGAGAGGATAGACTACTGAGGGGAGAGACCCAGTACTTC.

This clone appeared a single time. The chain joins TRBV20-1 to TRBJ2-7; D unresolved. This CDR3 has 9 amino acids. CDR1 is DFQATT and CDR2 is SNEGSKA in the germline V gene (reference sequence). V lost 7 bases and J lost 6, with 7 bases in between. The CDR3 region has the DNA TGCAGTGTAGGGTCCGAGCAGTACTTC. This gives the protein CSVGSEQYF.

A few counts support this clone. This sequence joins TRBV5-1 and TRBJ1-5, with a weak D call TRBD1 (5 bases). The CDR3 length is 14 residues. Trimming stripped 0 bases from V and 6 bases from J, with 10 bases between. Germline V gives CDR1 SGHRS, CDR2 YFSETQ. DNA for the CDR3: TGCGCCAGCAGCTTGGATGGGGGGGGTCAGCCCCAGCATTTT. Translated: CASSLDGGGQPQHF.

For the CDR3, the DNA is TGCGCCAGCAGCTACCAAGGGGGGGCCTTTTACGAGCAGTACTTC. Protein sequence: CASSYQGGAFYEQYF. This chain joins TRBV5-1 and TRBJ2-7, with D maybe TRBD2 (7 bases). The CDR3 sequence is 15 residues long. Trimming pared 3 bases from V and 4 bases from J, leaving 17 bases between. CDR1 is SGHRS and CDR2 is YFSETQ in the germline V gene.